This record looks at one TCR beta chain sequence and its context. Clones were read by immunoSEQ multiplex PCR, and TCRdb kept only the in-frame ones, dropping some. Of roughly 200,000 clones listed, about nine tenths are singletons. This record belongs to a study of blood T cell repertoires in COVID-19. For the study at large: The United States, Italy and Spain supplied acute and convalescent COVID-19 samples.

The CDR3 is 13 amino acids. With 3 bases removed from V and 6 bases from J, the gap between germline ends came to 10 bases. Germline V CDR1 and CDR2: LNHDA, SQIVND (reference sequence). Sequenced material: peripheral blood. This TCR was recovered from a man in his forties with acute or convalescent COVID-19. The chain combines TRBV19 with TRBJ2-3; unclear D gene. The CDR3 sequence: CASSIALRDTQYF. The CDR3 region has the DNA TGTGCCAGTAGTATCGCCTTGCGCGATACGCAGTATTTT.